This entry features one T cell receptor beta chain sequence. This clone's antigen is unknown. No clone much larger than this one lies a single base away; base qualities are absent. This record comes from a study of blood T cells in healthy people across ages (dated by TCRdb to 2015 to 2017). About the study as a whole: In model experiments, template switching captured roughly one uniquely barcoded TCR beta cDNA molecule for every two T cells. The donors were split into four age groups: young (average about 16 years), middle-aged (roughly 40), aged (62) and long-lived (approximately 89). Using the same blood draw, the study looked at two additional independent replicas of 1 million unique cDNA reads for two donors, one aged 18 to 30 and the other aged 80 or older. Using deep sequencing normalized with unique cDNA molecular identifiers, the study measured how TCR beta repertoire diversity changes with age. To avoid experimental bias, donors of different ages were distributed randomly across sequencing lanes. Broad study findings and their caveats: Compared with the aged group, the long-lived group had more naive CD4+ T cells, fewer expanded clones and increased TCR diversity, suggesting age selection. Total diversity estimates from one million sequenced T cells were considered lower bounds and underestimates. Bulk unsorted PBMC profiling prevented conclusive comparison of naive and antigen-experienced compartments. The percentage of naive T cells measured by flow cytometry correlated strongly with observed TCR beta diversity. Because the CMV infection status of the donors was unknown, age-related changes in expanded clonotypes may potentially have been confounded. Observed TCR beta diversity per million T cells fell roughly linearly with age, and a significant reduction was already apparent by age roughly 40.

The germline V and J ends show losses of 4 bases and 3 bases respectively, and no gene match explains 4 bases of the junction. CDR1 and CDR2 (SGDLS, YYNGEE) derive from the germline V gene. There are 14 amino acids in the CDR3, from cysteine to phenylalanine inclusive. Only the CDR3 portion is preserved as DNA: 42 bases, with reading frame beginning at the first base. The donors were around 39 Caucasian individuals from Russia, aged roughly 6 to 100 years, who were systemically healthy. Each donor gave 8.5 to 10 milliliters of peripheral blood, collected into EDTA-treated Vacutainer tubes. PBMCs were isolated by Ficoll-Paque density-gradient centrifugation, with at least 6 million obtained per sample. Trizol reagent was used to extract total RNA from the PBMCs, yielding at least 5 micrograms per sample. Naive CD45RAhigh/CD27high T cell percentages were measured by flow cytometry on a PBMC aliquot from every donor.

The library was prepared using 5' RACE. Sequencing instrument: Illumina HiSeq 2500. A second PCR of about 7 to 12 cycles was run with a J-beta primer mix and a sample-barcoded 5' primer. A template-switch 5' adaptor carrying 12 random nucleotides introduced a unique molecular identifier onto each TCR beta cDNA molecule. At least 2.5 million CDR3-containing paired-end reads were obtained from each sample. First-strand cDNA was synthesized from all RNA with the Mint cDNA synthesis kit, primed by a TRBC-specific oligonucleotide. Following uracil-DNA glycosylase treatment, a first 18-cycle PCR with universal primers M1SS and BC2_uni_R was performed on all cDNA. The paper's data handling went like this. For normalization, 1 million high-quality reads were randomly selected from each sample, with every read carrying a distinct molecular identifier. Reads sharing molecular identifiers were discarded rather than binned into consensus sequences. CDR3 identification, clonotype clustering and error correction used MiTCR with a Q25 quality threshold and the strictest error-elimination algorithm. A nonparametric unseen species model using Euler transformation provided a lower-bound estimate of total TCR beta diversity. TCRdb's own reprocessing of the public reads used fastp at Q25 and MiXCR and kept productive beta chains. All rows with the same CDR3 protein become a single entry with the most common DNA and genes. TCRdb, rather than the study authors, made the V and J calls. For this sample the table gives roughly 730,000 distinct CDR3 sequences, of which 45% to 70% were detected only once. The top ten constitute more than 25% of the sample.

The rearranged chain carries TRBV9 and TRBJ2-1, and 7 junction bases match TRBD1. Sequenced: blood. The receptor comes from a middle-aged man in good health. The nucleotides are TGTGCCAGCAGCATACGACAGGGCTACAATGAGCAGTTCTTC. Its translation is CASSIRQGYNEQFF.